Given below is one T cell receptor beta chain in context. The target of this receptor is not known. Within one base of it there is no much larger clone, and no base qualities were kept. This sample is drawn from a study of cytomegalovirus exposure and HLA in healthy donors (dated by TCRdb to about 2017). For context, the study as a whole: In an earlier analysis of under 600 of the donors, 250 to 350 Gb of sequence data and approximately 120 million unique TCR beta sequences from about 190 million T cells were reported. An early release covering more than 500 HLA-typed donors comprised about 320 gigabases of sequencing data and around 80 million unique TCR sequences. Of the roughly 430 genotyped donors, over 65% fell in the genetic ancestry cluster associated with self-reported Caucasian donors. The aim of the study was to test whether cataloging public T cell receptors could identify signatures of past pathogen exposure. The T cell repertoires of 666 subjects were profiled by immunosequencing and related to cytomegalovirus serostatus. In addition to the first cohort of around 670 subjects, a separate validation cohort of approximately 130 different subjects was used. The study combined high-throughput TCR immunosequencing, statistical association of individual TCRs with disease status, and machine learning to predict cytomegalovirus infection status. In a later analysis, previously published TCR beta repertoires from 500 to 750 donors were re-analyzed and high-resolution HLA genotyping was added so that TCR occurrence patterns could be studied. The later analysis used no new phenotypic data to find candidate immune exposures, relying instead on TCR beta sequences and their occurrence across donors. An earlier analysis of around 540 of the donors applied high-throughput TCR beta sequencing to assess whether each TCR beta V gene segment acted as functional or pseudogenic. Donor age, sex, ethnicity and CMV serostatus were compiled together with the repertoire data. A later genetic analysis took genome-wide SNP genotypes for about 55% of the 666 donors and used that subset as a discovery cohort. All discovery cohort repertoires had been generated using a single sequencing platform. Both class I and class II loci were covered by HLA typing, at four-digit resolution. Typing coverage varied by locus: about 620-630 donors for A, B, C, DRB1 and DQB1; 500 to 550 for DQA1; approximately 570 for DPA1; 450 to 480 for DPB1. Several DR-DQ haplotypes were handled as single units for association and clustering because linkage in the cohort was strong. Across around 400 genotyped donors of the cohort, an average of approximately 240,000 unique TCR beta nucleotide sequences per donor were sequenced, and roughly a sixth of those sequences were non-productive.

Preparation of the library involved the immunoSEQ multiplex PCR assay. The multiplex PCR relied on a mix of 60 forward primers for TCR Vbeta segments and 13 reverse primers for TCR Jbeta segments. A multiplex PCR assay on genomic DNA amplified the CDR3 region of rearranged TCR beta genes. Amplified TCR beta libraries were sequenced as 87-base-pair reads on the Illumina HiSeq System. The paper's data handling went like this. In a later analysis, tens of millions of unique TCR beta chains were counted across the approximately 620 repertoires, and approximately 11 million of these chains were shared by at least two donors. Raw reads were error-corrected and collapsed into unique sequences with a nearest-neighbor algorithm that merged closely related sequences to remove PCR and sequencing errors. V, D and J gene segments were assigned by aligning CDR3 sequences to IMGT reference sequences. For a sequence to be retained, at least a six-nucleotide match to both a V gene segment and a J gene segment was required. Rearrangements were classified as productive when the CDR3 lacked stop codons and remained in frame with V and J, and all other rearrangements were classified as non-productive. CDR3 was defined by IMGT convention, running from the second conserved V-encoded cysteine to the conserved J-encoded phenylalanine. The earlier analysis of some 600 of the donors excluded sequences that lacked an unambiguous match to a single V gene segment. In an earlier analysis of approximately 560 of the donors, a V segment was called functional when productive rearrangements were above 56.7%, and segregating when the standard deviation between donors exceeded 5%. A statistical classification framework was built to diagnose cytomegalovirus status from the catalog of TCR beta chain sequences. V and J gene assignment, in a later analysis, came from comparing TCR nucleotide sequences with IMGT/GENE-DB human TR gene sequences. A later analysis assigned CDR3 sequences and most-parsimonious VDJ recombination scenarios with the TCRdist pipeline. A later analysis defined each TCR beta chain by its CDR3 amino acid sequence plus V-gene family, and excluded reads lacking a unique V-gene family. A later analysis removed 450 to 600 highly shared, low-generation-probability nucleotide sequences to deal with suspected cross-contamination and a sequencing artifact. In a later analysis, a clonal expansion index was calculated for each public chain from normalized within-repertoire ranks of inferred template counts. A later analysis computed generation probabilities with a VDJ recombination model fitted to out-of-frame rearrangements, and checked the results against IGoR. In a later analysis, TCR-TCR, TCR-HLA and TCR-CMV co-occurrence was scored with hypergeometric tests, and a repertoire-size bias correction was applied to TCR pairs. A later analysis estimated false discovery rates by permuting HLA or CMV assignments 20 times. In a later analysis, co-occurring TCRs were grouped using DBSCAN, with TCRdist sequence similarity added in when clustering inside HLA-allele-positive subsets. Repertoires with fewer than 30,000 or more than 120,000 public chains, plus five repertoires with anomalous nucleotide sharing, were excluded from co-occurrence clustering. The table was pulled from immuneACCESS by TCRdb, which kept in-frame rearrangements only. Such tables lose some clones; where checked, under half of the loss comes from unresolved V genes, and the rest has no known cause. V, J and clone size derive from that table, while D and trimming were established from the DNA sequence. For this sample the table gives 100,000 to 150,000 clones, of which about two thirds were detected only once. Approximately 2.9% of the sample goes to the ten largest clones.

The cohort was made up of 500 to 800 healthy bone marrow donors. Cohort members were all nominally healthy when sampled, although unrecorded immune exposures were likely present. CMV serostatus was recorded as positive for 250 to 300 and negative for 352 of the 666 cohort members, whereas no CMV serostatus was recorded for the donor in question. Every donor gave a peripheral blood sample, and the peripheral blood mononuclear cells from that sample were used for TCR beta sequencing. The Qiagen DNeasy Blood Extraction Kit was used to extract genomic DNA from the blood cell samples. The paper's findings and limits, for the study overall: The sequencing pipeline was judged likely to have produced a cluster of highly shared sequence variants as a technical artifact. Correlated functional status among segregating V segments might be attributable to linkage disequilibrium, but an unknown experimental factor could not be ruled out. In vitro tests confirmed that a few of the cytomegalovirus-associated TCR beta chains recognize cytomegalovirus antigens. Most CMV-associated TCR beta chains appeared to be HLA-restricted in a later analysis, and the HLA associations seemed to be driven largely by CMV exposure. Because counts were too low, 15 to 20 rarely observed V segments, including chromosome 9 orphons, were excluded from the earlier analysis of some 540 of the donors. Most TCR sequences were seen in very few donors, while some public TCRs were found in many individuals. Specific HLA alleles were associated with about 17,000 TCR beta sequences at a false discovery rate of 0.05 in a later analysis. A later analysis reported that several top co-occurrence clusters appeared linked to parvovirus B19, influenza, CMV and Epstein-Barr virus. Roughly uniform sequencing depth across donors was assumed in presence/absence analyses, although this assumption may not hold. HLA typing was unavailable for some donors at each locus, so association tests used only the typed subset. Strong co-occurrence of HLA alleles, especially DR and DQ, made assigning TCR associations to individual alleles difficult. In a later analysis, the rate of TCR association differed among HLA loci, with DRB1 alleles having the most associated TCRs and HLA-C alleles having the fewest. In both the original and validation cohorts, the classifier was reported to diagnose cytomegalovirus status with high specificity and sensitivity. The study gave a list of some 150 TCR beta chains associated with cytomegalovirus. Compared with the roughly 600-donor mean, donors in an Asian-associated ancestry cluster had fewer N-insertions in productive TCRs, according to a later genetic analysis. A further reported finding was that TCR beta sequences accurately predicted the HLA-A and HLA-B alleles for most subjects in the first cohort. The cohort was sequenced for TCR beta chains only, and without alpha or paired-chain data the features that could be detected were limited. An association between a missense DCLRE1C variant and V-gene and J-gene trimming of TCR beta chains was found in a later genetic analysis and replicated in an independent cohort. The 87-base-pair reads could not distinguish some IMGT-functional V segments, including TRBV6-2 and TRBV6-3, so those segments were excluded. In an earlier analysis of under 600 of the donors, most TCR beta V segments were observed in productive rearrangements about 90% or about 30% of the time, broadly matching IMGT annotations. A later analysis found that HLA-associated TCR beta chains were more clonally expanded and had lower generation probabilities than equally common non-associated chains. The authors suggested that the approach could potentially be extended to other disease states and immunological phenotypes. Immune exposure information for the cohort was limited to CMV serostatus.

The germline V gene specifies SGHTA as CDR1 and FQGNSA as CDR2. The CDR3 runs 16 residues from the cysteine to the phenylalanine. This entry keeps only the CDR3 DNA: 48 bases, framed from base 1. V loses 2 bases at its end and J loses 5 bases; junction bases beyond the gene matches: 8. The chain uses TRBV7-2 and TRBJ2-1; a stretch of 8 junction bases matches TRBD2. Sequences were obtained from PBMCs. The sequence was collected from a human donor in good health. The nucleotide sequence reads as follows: TGTGCCAGCAGCTTAAGGCCTAGCGGGCTTCACAATGAGCAGTTCTTC. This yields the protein CASSLRPSGLHNEQFF.